This TCR beta chain stems from a study of T cell changes during pregnancy in multiple sclerosis. Sequencing was performed with immunoSEQ multiplex PCR; in TCRdb, only in-frame clones are kept and a portion is missing. The sample has roughly 49,000 clones; 90% are singletons. Germline CDR1 and CDR2: MGHRA and YSYEKL. The CDR3 covers 15 residues. The junction had 4 bases not matched to a gene; V was cut back by 4 bases and J by 1 base. The chain carries TRBV4-1 and TRBJ2-7; TRBD2 aligns across 10 bases. The sequence was collected from a female donor in good health, enrolled as a control in a pregnancy study. This specimen consisted of peripheral blood, obtained in the first trimester of pregnancy. CDR3 region: CASSPASGSSYEQYF. Here the CDR3 DNA reads TGCGCCAGCAGCCCTGCTAGCGGGAGTTCCTACGAGCAGTACTTC.